This TCR beta chain was retrieved from a study of post-analysis software for immune sequencing data. General study findings and limits: Controls had lower frequencies than patients of five TRBV segments, which included TRBV5-6, TRBV5-1 and TRBV20-1.

cDNA libraries for TCR beta contained unique molecular identifiers. TCRdb re-analysed the PCR reads in MiXCR, keeping a single row per CDR3 protein. The sample lists hundreds of thousands of distinct CDR3 sequences; about 40% were seen once. Remarks on this clonotype: What it binds is unknown.

Germline lookup yields CDR1 MNHNY and CDR2 SVGAGI (reference sequence). V lost 6 bases to trimming and J lost 4 bases, with 12 bases between them. This CDR3 is 14 amino acids long. The sequencing input was blood. The chain combines TRBV6-6 with TRBJ2-2; D perhaps matches TRBD2 (6 bases). This receptor was obtained from a girl between 10 and 17 years old with multiple sclerosis. The CDR3 DNA follows: TGTGCCAGCAGCCGGGGGTCGGGCACCGGGGAGCTGTTTTTT. Residues: CASSRGSGTGELFF.